The entry below gives a single T cell receptor beta chain sequence along with its context. Its antigen is still unknown. With 0 bases clipped from V and 1 base from J, the junction kept 4 bases outside the gene matches. The germline V gene encodes CDR1 SGHTS and CDR2 YDEGEE. CDR3 length: 16 amino acids. The data originate from a study of T cell responses to AZD1222 COVID-19 vaccine. Study observations and caveats: Targeting of unmutated variant regions was reportedly seen in nearly half of spike-specific TCRs. Repertoire collection took place solely once the T cell response had peaked. Females outnumbered males among donors, who were mostly white British; clonal diversity was possibly underestimated.

Libraries were prepared by immunoSEQ multiplex PCR; TCRdb keeps only in-frame clonotypes and omits some of them. The profile covers 90,000 to 110,000 clones, with approximately 91% appearing a single time and over 6.5% taken by the ten largest. The gene calls are TRBV5-8 and TRBJ1-1; 9 bases map to TRBD1. This receptor was obtained from an adult in good health. Sequences were derived from peripheral blood, sampled on day 0 of AZD1222 vaccination. Written as DNA, the CDR3 is TGTGCCAGCAGCTTGGTTCTGGGACAGGGGAACACTGAAGCTTTCTTT. This translates into CASSLVLGQGNTEAFF.